This T cell receptor beta chain was captured in a study of spatial heterogeneity in lung cancer. Study-wide context: The study found that TCR transcript counts in tumor regions correlated strongly with a matched bulk RNA-seq T cell module score.

Study-level results: Higher tumor mutation counts went along with higher counts of expanded intratumoral alpha and beta TCRs.

TCR cDNA molecules each carried a unique molecular identifier. One entry per CDR3 protein, called by TCRdb with MiXCR from the 5' RACE reads. The profile shows more than 10,000 distinct CDR3 sequences, 4.5% to 6.5% of them singletons. Of note for this clonotype: Its antigen remains unknown.

Time point specified: sample taken at primary tumor resection. Samples were obtained from around 72 donors, all untreated early-stage non-small cell lung cancer patients. Whole RNA came from tumor, nontumor lung or frozen PBMC and was sequenced without being sorted. The sequence came from a male donor with early-stage non-small cell lung cancer. This specimen was lung tumor tissue, taken at surgery.

The DNA for the CDR3 is TGTGCCAGCAGCTTACATACGGGGGGCTTAAGCACAGATACGCAGTATTTT. Amino acids: CASSLHTGGLSTDTQYF. The chain carries TRBV7-9 and TRBJ2-3; the D gene is possibly TRBD2 (7 bases). Trimming cost V 2 bases and J 0 bases, with 15 bases left between them. Germline V gene sequence: CDR1 SEHNR, CDR2 FQNEAQ (reference sequence). This CDR3 comprises 17 residues. Full variable domain (outside the CDR3, taken from reference TRBV7-9 and TRBJ2-3): DTGVSQNPRHKITKRGQNVTFRCDPISEHNRLYWYRQTLGQGPEFLTYFQNEAQLEKSRLLSDRFSAERPKGSFSTLEIQRTEQGDSAMYLCASSLHTGGLSTDTQYFGPGTRLTVL.